One and the same sample provided the 19 T cell receptor beta chains below, sequenced in a study of CD8 T cells in Susac syndrome (dated by TCRdb to about 2019). Libraries were built with the immunoSEQ multiplex PCR assay. RNA was extracted using the RNeasy kit, and roughly 0.45 to 1 ug of the RNA was reverse transcribed with random hexamers. The public reads were quality trimmed at Q25 with fastp and then assembled into clones with MiXCR by TCRdb, keeping productive beta chains. Under each unique CDR3 protein, matching rows form one entry showing the most common genes and DNA. Counted in this sample were fewer than 300,000 distinct CDR3 sequences; around 84% of them appeared once. The ten largest clones add up to approximately 0.12% of the sample. Sample: CD8+ T cells from PBMCs. These receptors were collected from a human donor with multiple sclerosis.

The chain couples TRBV3-1 to TRBJ2-1; D is perhaps TRBD1 (6 bases). Trimming removed 4 bases at V and 7 bases at J, with 17 bases between. Germline V gives CDR1 LGHDT, CDR2 YNNKEL (reference sequence). The CDR3 contains 15 residues. CDR3 loop: CASSLFRGAGNEQFF. CDR3 in DNA: TGTGCCAGCAGCCTCTTCAGGGGAGCAGGGAATGAGCAGTTCTTC.

The chain has TRBV9 and TRBJ2-1, with D perhaps matching TRBD2 (6 bases). The CDR3 runs 16 residues. V lost 3 bases, J lost 0 bases, and 13 bases lay in between. In germline, CDR1 is SGDLS, CDR2 YYNGEE. CDR3 residues: CASSGGRGSSYNEQFF. CDR3 in DNA: TGTGCCAGCAGCGGGGGACGGGGGAGCTCCTACAATGAGCAGTTCTTC.

The CDR3 region has the DNA TGTGCCAGTAGTGACCGGGAGGGACTTAGGGATGAGCAGTTCTTC. This sequence encodes CASSDREGLRDEQFF. This chain links TRBV19 with TRBJ2-1; 8 positions agree with TRBD2. Germline trimming cut 5 bases from V and 8 bases from J; bases unmatched to any gene: 11. The CDR3 has 15 residues. CDR1 is LNHDA, CDR2 SQIVND, per germline (reference sequence).

The J gene is TRBJ2-1, the V gene TRBV14, with 12 bases aligning to TRBD2. Trimming took 1 base from V and 8 from J; bases not matched to a gene: 0. In germline, CDR1 is SGHDN, CDR2 FVKESK. This CDR3 is built from 14 residues. The DNA of the CDR3 is TGTGCCAGCAGCCAAGGACTAGCGGGGGATGAGCAGTTCTTC. Its translation: CASSQGLAGDEQFF.

The V and J genes are TRBV5-1 and TRBJ2-1, with TRBD2 matching 8 bases. With 4 bases clipped from V and 3 bases from J, the junction kept 24 bases outside the gene matches. The CDR3 extends over 21 amino acids. Germline CDR1 and CDR2: SGHRS and YFSETQ. Written as DNA, the CDR3 is TGCGCCAGCAGCCAACCCGAACACAGGGAGCGGGAGCTCGCCCTCTACAATGAGCAGTTCTTC. Protein sequence: CASSQPEHRERELALYNEQFF.

V and J are TRBV7-9 and TRBJ2-1; 10 bases are shared with TRBD2. Looked up from germline, CDR1 is SEHNR and CDR2 is FQNEAQ (reference sequence). CDR3 length: 18 residues. Germline trimming cut 1 base from V and 1 base from J; bases unmatched to any gene: 7. CDR3 sequence reads: CASSLGLAGVLSYNEQFF. DNA of the CDR3: TGTGCCAGCAGCTTAGGTCTAGCGGGAGTTCTTTCCTACAATGAGCAGTTCTTC.

V is TRBV27 and J is TRBJ1-1, with D possibly matching TRBD1 (5 bases). Germline-derived CDR1 and CDR2 are MNHEY and SMNVEV (reference sequence). V dropped 8 bases and J dropped 0 bases, with 16 bases sitting between them. The CDR3 has 15 residues. This CDR3 is CASGPRAGLNTEAFF. DNA for the CDR3: TGTGCCAGCGGACCTCGCGCAGGGCTGAACACTGAAGCTTTCTTT.

The chain recombines TRBV29-1 with TRBJ2-1, with 7 positions matching TRBD2. In germline, CDR1 is SQVTM, CDR2 ANQGSEA. The CDR3 length is 12 residues. This CDR3 is CAGTSDYNEQFF. The CDR3 region has the DNA TGCGCCGGCACTAGCGACTACAATGAGCAGTTCTTC.

There are a few counts of this clonotype. The chain combines TRBV5-5 with TRBJ2-7; possibly TRBD2 for D (6 bases). The V and J ends lost 3 bases and 2 bases respectively, with 12 bases between them. Per the germline V gene, CDR1 is SGHKS and CDR2 is YYEKEE (reference sequence). This CDR3 region has 14 residues. The CDR3 region has the DNA TGTGCCAGCAGCTCGGGGGATGTTGCCTACGAGCAGTACTTC. This codes for CASSSGDVAYEQYF.

DNA of the CDR3: TGTGCCAGCAGCTCTCGGACAGGGGAGAGGTCCTACAATGAGCAGTTCTTC. Translated, it gives CASSSRTGERSYNEQFF. The V gene is TRBV9, the J gene TRBJ2-1; TRBD1 matches 9 bases. The V and J ends lost 4 bases and 1 base, in that order; junction bases with no gene match: 9. The germline gives CDR1 SGDLS, CDR2 YYNGEE. CDR3 length: 17 amino acids.

The rearrangement links TRBV15 to TRBJ2-5; D perhaps matches TRBD2 (5 bases). The germline V and J ends were trimmed by 6 bases and 1 base, with 18 bases remaining between them. Germline lookup yields CDR1 LNHNV and CDR2 YYDKDF (reference sequence). The CDR3 runs 16 residues. The CDR3 reads CATRSSPPTSQETQYF. DNA of the CDR3: TGTGCCACCAGGAGTTCTCCCCCCACTAGCCAAGAGACCCAGTACTTC.

The chain links TRBV9 to TRBJ2-1, with a possible D match to TRBD2 (6 bases). The CDR3 runs to 15 residues. Germline CDR1 reads SGDLS; CDR2 reads YYNGEE. Between the trimmed V and J ends, which lost 0 bases and 1 base, there was a span of 8 bases. This CDR3 reads CASSVVAGSYNEQFF. In nucleotides, the CDR3 is TGTGCCAGCAGCGTAGTTGCGGGATCCTACAATGAGCAGTTCTTC.

The CDR3 region is CASSLASGQRRANYGYTF. CDR3 in DNA: TGCGCCAGCAGCTTGGCCTCGGGACAGAGACGAGCTAACTATGGCTACACCTTC. This chain links TRBV5-1 with TRBJ1-2; 7 nucleotides match TRBD1. Germline values: CDR1 SGHRS, CDR2 YFSETQ. The CDR3 runs 18 residues. V trimming: 0 bases; J trimming: 0 bases; junction bases outside the gene matches: 11.

This chain uses TRBV6-4 with TRBJ2-3, with 7 bases that match TRBD1. The CDR3 has 18 amino acids. The junction had 11 bases not matched to a gene; V was cut back by 2 bases and J by 0 bases. The germline CDR1 and CDR2 sequences are MRHNA and SNTAGT. CDR3 region: CASSDTDRRGISTDTQYF. The DNA of the CDR3 is TGTGCCAGCAGTGACACGGACAGGAGAGGGATTAGCACAGATACGCAGTATTTT.

The V and J genes are TRBV20-1 and TRBJ1-1, with D maybe TRBD1 (6 bases). Looked up from germline, CDR1 is DFQATT and CDR2 is SNEGSKA (reference sequence). V was cut by 5 bases and J by 5 bases, with 18 bases left in between. The CDR3 extends over 14 amino acids. The CDR3 is CSASLAGGWTEAFF. The CDR3 DNA reads as TGCAGTGCTTCTCTCGCCGGGGGCTGGACTGAAGCTTTCTTT.

The gene calls are TRBV28 and TRBJ2-1; 10 bases are shared with TRBD2. The J segment lost 14 bases and the V segment lost 7 bases, leaving 20 bases of the junction unmatched. The CDR3 loop spans 16 amino acids. Per germline, CDR1 MDHEN and CDR2 SYDVKM. The DNA of the CDR3 is TGTGCCAGCATCCCGGGAGGGACTAGCGACTCGAAGATGGAGTTCTTC. It codes for CASIPGGTSDSKMEFF.

This clonotype was detected only a few times. The chain recombines TRBV27 with TRBJ2-1, with 7 bases identical to TRBD2. CDR3 length: 14 amino acids. CDR1 and CDR2 from the germline V gene are MNHEY and SMNVEV (reference sequence). Germline trimming cut 6 bases from V and 8 bases from J; bases unmatched to any gene: 10. The CDR3 DNA sequence: TGTGCCAGCAGCCAAAGGCTAGCGGTCCATGAGCAGTTCTTC. It encodes CASSQRLAVHEQFF.

The chain carries TRBV4-1 and TRBJ2-7; 11 bases are a match to TRBD1. CDR3 length equals 15 residues. The junction had 3 bases not matched to a gene; V was cut back by 2 bases and J by 3 bases. The germline gives CDR1 MGHRA, CDR2 YSYEKL. CDR3: CASSQRDRGFYEQYF. In DNA, the CDR3 is TGCGCCAGCAGCCAACGGGACAGGGGGTTCTACGAGCAGTACTTC.

The J gene is TRBJ2-5, the V gene TRBV27; D perhaps matches TRBD2 (5 bases). This CDR3 region has 14 residues. V lost 6 bases and J lost 1, with 12 bases in between. CDR1 and CDR2 (germline): MNHEY, SMNVEV (reference sequence). The CDR3 loop reads CASSSDYTQETQYF. The CDR3 nucleotides are TGTGCCAGCAGCTCCGACTACACCCAAGAGACCCAGTACTTC.